The 22 T cell receptor beta chains given below trace back to one sample, sequenced in a study of blood T cell repertoires in COVID-19. Clones were sequenced by immunoSEQ multiplex PCR, and TCRdb holds only the in-frame ones, with some missing. This table has roughly 280,000 clones, more than 85% appearing once. Material: peripheral blood. The receptors here all came from a woman aged 55-69 years with COVID-19, enrolled during active disease.

V and J are TRBV29-1 and TRBJ1-5, with 9 positions matching TRBD1. The CDR3 is 14 amino acids. The germline V gene encodes CDR1 SQVTM and CDR2 ANQGSEA. J was trimmed by 2 bases and V by 6 bases; bases with no gene match: 5. CDR3 residues: CSVVTGGGNQPQHF. The CDR3 DNA is TGCAGCGTGGTAACAGGGGGCGGCAATCAGCCCCAGCATTTT.

The chain carries TRBV7-8 and TRBJ1-1, with no clear D. V gave up 5 bases and J gave up 5 bases, with 30 bases separating them. The germline V gene has CDR1 SGHVS and CDR2 FQNEAQ. The CDR3 contains 19 residues. The CDR3 reads CASSQFWSESSVGGTEAFF. For the CDR3, the DNA is TGTGCCAGCAGCCAGTTCTGGTCAGAGTCCTCTGTCGGCGGGACTGAAGCTTTCTTT. Variable domain in full (rest from reference TRBV7-8 and TRBJ1-1): GAGVSQSPRYKVAKRGQDVALRCDPISGHVSLFWYQQALGQGPEFLTYFQNEAQLDKSGLPSDRFFAERPEGSVSTLKIQRTQQEDSAVYLCASSQFWSESSVGGTEAFFGQGTRLTVV.

The genes are TRBV7-2 and TRBJ1-1; D gene ambiguous. V shed 2 bases and J shed 4 bases, with 8 bases lying between them. The V gene's germline CDR1 is SGHTA and CDR2 FQGNSA. This CDR3 spans 13 amino acids. CDR3 sequence (DNA): TGTGCCAGCAGCTTACTGGCTGGCACTGAAGCTTTCTTT. As protein: CASSLLAGTEAFF.

The count of this clone is one. The chain is built from TRBV24-1 and TRBJ2-1; 8 nucleotides line up with TRBD2. Germline V lookup: CDR1 KGHDR, CDR2 SFDVKD. The V and J ends lost 3 bases and 8 bases, in that order; junction bases with no gene match: 11. CDR3 length: 16 amino acids. CDR3 coding DNA: TGTGCCACCAGTGATCCCCGGTGGGCGGGGGGACATGAGCAGTTCTTC. Amino acids: CATSDPRWAGGHEQFF.

This clone has more than one count but fewer than ten. The gene calls are TRBV7-8 and TRBJ1-1; possibly TRBD1 for D (5 bases). CDR1 and CDR2 (germline): SGHVS, FQNEAQ. V was cut by 3 bases and J by 8 bases, with 16 bases left in between. The CDR3 extends over 14 amino acids. CDR3 sequence (DNA): TGTGCCAGCAGCTTCTCCTACCGGGAGGGGGAAGCTTTCTTT. Protein product: CASSFSYREGEAFF.

V and J are TRBV27 and TRBJ2-7, with D tentatively TRBD2 (6 bases). The germline CDR1 and CDR2 sequences are MNHEY and SMNVEV (reference sequence). CDR3 size: 12 residues. V was clipped by 7 bases and J by 5 bases, with 12 bases between them. CDR3 sequence: CASNSGGNEQYF. For the CDR3, the DNA is TGTGCCAGCAATAGTGGAGGGAACGAGCAGTACTTC.

The chain is built from TRBV5-1 and TRBJ1-3; no reliable D call. Trimming cost V 4 bases and J 0 bases, with 8 bases left between them. This CDR3 spans 14 amino acids. From germline, CDR1 is SGHRS and CDR2 YFSETQ. The CDR3 DNA reads as TGCGCCAGCAGCGCCGGGGTCTCTGGAAACACCATATATTTT. This translates into CASSAGVSGNTIYF.

This chain connects TRBV11-2 to TRBJ1-5, with D possibly TRBD1 on 5 matching bases. V was trimmed by 3 bases and J by 7 bases, leaving 10 bases between them. CDR3 length equals 13 residues. Germline CDR1 and CDR2: SGHAT and FQNNGV. The CDR3 nucleotides are TGTGCCAGCAGCTTCGGGGGATCCCAGCCCCAGCATTTT. Translation gives CASSFGGSQPQHF.

This rearrangement joins TRBV2 to TRBJ2-5; D possibly corresponds to TRBD2 (6 bases). Trimming took off 1 base at V and 5 bases at J, with 14 bases between the two ends. This CDR3 is built from 15 residues. Germline CDR1 and CDR2: SNHLY and FYNNEI. This CDR3 reads CASSEGGRRRETQYF. CDR3 DNA sequence: TGTGCCAGCAGTGAAGGTGGGAGGCGGAGGGAGACCCAGTACTTC.

This chain connects TRBV30 to TRBJ2-1, with D perhaps matching TRBD1 (6 bases). This CDR3 has 15 amino acids. CDR1 is GTSNPN, CDR2 SVGIG, per germline (reference sequence). V was clipped by 0 bases and J by 1 base, with 10 bases between them. CDR3 sequence reads: CAWSVPQGSYNEQFF. The CDR3 bases are TGTGCCTGGAGTGTACCACAGGGTTCCTACAATGAGCAGTTCTTC.

This clone has just a few counts. The chain uses TRBV7-2 and TRBJ2-6; possible D gene TRBD1, 6 bases. V was cut by 3 bases and J by 2 bases, with 8 bases left in between. The CDR3 runs to 15 residues. Germline CDR1 is SGHTA and CDR2 is FQGNSA. CDR3 DNA: TGTGCCAGCAGCTTGACAGGAGCTGGGGCCAACGTCCTGACTTTC. Its protein product is CASSLTGAGANVLTF.

The chain employs TRBV6-6 and TRBJ1-6, with D maybe TRBD1 (5 bases). Trimming stripped 0 bases from V and 8 bases from J, with 11 bases between. The V gene's germline CDR1 is MNHNY and CDR2 SVGAGI (reference sequence). This CDR3 contains 15 residues. The CDR3 bases are TGTGCCAGCAGTTACTCAGTGGAGGGACATTCACCCCTCCACTTT. Translated: CASSYSVEGHSPLHF.

This clone was observed once. The CDR3 here is CASSVAGQANEQFF. The CDR3 DNA sequence: TGTGCCAGCAGCGTAGCGGGACAGGCCAATGAGCAGTTCTTC. The J gene is TRBJ2-1, the V gene TRBV9; TRBD1 aligns across 8 bases. V shed 0 bases, J shed 6 bases, and the junction held 2 bases outside the gene matches. CDR3 length equals 14 residues. From germline, CDR1 is SGDLS and CDR2 YYNGEE.

This clone was observed at least ten times. The V gene is TRBV24-1, the J gene TRBJ1-5, with D unresolved. V was trimmed by 3 bases and J by 0 bases, leaving 8 bases between them. CDR3 length: 15 residues. Germline CDR1 KGHDR, CDR2 SFDVKD. The CDR3 DNA is TGTGCCACCAGTGATAGCGGATATAGCAATCAGCCCCAGCATTTT. Its translation is CATSDSGYSNQPQHF.

The chain employs TRBV5-4 and TRBJ1-2, with D perhaps TRBD1 (6 bases). Germline V CDR1 and CDR2: SGHNT, YYREEE (reference sequence). Trimming took off 4 bases at V and 6 bases at J, with 13 bases between the two ends. This CDR3 region has 13 residues. The CDR3 protein is CASSQENRDGYTF. The CDR3 region has the DNA TGTGCCAGCAGCCAAGAGAACAGGGATGGCTACACCTTC.

This clone was detected a few times. The chain uses TRBV4-2 and TRBJ1-3; D call uncertain. CDR1 and CDR2 (germline): LGHNA, YNFKEQ. This CDR3 region has 15 residues. The ends were cut back, 0 bases at V and 0 bases at J, with 6 bases in the middle. CDR3 protein: CASSQERYSGNTIYF. The CDR3 coding sequence is TGTGCCAGCAGCCAAGAACGGTACTCTGGAAACACCATATATTTT.

This rearrangement joins TRBV5-4 to TRBJ1-6; D perhaps matches TRBD1 (6 bases). V was cut by 2 bases and J by 6 bases, with 6 bases left in between. CDR3 size: 13 residues. Germline V gene sequence: CDR1 SGHNT, CDR2 YYREEE (reference sequence). The CDR3 bases are TGTGCCAGCAGCTTCAGGGGTAATTCACCCCTCCACTTT. This translates into CASSFRGNSPLHF.

The rearrangement links TRBV6-5 to TRBJ2-7, with a tentative D call TRBD2 (6 bases). The CDR3 is 12 amino acids. The germline V gene has CDR1 MNHEY and CDR2 SVGAGI. Trimming removed 7 bases at V and 6 bases at J, with 13 bases between. In nucleotides, the CDR3 is TGTGCCAGCAAGACGGGAGTTGGCGAGCAGTACTTC. This sequence encodes CASKTGVGEQYF.

V usage is TRBV30 and J usage is TRBJ1-6; D possibly corresponds to TRBD1 (5 bases). Trimming removed 3 bases at V and 8 bases at J, with 14 bases between. This CDR3 is 14 amino acids long. Germline CDR1 reads GTSNPN; CDR2 reads SVGIG (reference sequence). This CDR3 is CAWRRGLRDSPLHF. DNA of the CDR3: TGTGCCTGGAGAAGGGGACTCAGGGATTCACCCCTCCACTTT.

This clone was counted between two and nine times. This CDR3 is also generated by other DNA sequences in the sample. The V call is TRBV5-1, the J call TRBJ2-1, with 9 bases that match TRBD2. Per germline, CDR1 SGHRS and CDR2 YFSETQ. Trimming at V came to 3 bases and at J to 1 base, leaving 2 bases not matched to a gene. The CDR3 runs to 15 residues. The CDR3 protein is CASSYSGSSYNEQFF. Here the CDR3 DNA reads TGCGCCAGCAGCTATAGCGGGAGTTCCTACAATGAGCAGTTCTTC.

The V gene is TRBV18, the J gene TRBJ1-6, with a possible D match to TRBD1 (5 bases). CDR1 is KGHSH, CDR2 LQKENI, per germline. V was clipped by 3 bases and J by 9 bases, with 9 bases between them. This CDR3 is 13 amino acids long. CDR3 nucleotides: TGTGCCAGCTCACCGTCCGGGGGTTCACCCCTCCACTTT. Translation: CASSPSGGSPLHF. The full variable domain, in which reference TRBV18 and TRBJ1-6 provide the parts outside the CDR3, is NAGVMQNPRHLVRRRGQEARLRCSPMKGHSHVYWYRQLPEEGLKFMVYLQKENIIDESGMPKERFSAEFPKEGPSILRIQQVVRGDSAAYFCASSPSGGSPLHFGNGTRLTVT.

This clone has a handful of counts. The gene calls are TRBV29-1 and TRBJ2-1; no clear D. This CDR3 has 12 amino acids. Trimming shortened V by 6 bases and J by 9 bases, and 15 bases separated the two germline ends. Per the germline V gene, CDR1 is SQVTM and CDR2 is ANQGSEA. The DNA for the CDR3 is TGCAGCGTGGATGGCCAGGCCGTTGAGCAGTTCTTC. This gives the protein CSVDGQAVEQFF.